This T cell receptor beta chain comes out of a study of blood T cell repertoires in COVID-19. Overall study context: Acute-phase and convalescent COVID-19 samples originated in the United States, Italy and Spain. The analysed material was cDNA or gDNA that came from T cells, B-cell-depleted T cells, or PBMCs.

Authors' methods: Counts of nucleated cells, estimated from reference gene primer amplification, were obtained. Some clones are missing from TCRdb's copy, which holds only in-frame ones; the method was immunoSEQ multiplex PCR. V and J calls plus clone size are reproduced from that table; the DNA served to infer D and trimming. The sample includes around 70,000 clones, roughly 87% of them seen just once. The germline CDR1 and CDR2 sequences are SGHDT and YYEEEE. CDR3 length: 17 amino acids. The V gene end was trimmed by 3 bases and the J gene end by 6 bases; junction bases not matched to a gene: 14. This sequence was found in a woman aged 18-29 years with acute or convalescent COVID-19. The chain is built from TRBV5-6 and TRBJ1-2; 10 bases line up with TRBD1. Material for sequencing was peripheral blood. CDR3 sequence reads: CASSYGGTGTGVNGYTF. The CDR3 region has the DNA TGTGCCAGCAGCTATGGGGGTACCGGGACAGGGGTAAATGGCTACACCTTC.